This is a list of T cell receptor beta chains from one sample in a study of control samples from healthy donors and cancer patients. Profiled with immunoSEQ multiplex PCR; TCRdb holds only in-frame clones, not every one. This sample carries 61,000 or so clones, around 91% of them seen once, and the ten largest clones take roughly 5.7%. Specimen: PBMCs. The origin of the receptors is a man between 60 and 75 years old with colorectal cancer. Both conserved end residues are part of each CDR3. Fields, in order: CDR3 DNA, CDR3 protein, clone size, V gene, J gene, D gene. A D gene is named only where the DNA matches it firmly. Only some rows state a clone size, as once, few, many or a class for expanded clones.

CDR3nt: TGTGCCAGCACCACCTCGAAGGCTAGCGGGGGTCCCTCTGGGGCCAACGTCCTGACTTTC; CDR3aa: CASTTSKASGGPSGANVLTF; abundance: .; v_gene: TRBV9; j_gene: TRBJ2-6; d_gene: TRBD2
CDR3nt: TGTGCCATCACCTCGGACAGTTTCGGGGAGCTGTTTTTT; CDR3aa: CAITSDSFGELFF; abundance: .; v_gene: TRBV10-3; j_gene: TRBJ2-2; d_gene: .
CDR3nt: TGTGCCACCCTCCTCCGGGAATCAGACGAGCAGTACTTC; CDR3aa: CATLLRESDEQYF; abundance: .; v_gene: TRBV10-3; j_gene: TRBJ2-7; d_gene: .
CDR3nt: TGTGCCAGCAGGGTACAGGGAAGCTCCTATAATTCACCCCTCCACTTT; CDR3aa: CASRVQGSSYNSPLHF; abundance: .; v_gene: TRBV21-1; j_gene: TRBJ1-6; d_gene: .
CDR3nt: TGTGCCAGCAGTTACGGTGAGGGACTCCAAGGGCGGCAGTATTTT; CDR3aa: CASSYGEGLQGRQYF; abundance: .; v_gene: TRBV6-2/TRBV6-3; j_gene: TRBJ2-3; d_gene: .
CDR3nt: TGCGCCAGCAGCCCCCGACCGTCGGGGGAAAAACTGTTTTTT; CDR3aa: CASSPRPSGEKLFF; abundance: .; v_gene: TRBV10-2; j_gene: TRBJ1-4; d_gene: .
CDR3nt: TGCGCCAGCAGCCAAGCGACCGGGGAGCAGTTCTTC; CDR3aa: CASSQATGEQFF; abundance: once; v_gene: TRBV4-1; j_gene: TRBJ2-1; d_gene: .
CDR3nt: TGTGCCAGCAAGTGGCGGGATAATTCACCCCTCCACTTT; CDR3aa: CASKWRDNSPLHF; abundance: .; v_gene: TRBV5-6; j_gene: TRBJ1-6; d_gene: .
CDR3nt: TGTGCCAGTAGTAGGGGGGGTAATCAGCCCCAGCATTTT; CDR3aa: CASSRGGNQPQHF; abundance: .; v_gene: TRBV19; j_gene: TRBJ1-5; d_gene: .
CDR3nt: TGTGCCAGCAGTTCAAGTAGCGGCACAGATACGCAGTATTTT; CDR3aa: CASSSSSGTDTQYF; abundance: .; v_gene: TRBV7-2; j_gene: TRBJ2-3; d_gene: .
CDR3nt: TGTGCCAGCAGCTCCTTCCGGGATAAGATGAACACTGAAGCTTTCTTT; CDR3aa: CASSSFRDKMNTEAFF; abundance: .; v_gene: TRBV11-2; j_gene: TRBJ1-1; d_gene: .
CDR3nt: TGTGCCAGCGGCGGGGGCAACTACGAGCAGTACTTC; CDR3aa: CASGGGNYEQYF; abundance: .; v_gene: TRBV5-4; j_gene: TRBJ2-7; d_gene: .
CDR3nt: TGTGCCAGCAGTTACAGTTGGACAGGGGGTTCCTACGAGCAGTACTTC; CDR3aa: CASSYSWTGGSYEQYF; abundance: .; v_gene: TRBV6-5; j_gene: TRBJ2-7; d_gene: TRBD1
CDR3nt: TGTGCCAGCAGCTTACGGGGGAGGGCAGACGGGCGGGCTGAAGCTTTCTTT; CDR3aa: CASSLRGRADGRAEAFF; abundance: .; v_gene: TRBV7-3; j_gene: TRBJ1-1; d_gene: .
CDR3nt: TGTGCCAGCAGCCAAGACAGGGGGGCAGATACGCAGTATTTT; CDR3aa: CASSQDRGADTQYF; abundance: .; v_gene: TRBV5-4; j_gene: TRBJ2-3; d_gene: TRBD1
CDR3nt: TGCGCCAGCAGCTTGGTGTGGGGAACGGGGGAGCAGTACTTC; CDR3aa: CASSLVWGTGEQYF; abundance: .; v_gene: TRBV5-1; j_gene: TRBJ2-7; d_gene: .
CDR3nt: TGTGCCTCCTCCCGGGGGGCCTACGAGCAGTACTTC; CDR3aa: CASSRGAYEQYF; abundance: .; v_gene: TRBV7-9; j_gene: TRBJ2-7; d_gene: TRBD2
CDR3nt: TGTGCCAGCAGCTCCACTAGCGGGGGGGCCGCGGAGACCCAGTACTTC; CDR3aa: CASSSTSGGAAETQYF; abundance: .; v_gene: TRBV7-9; j_gene: TRBJ2-5; d_gene: TRBD2
CDR3nt: TGTGCCAGCAACCCGGAGGGTAAGGGGCAGCCCCAGCATTTT; CDR3aa: CASNPEGKGQPQHF; abundance: .; v_gene: TRBV6-5; j_gene: TRBJ1-5; d_gene: .
CDR3nt: TGTGCCAGTAGTTATTCCTACAGGGAAATAGGCCAAGAGACCCAGTACTTC; CDR3aa: CASSYSYREIGQETQYF; abundance: .; v_gene: TRBV19; j_gene: TRBJ2-5; d_gene: .
CDR3nt: TGTGCCACCAGTGATTTGAGGCCCGGGACAGGGGGGTACACTGAAGCTTTCTTT; CDR3aa: CATSDLRPGTGGYTEAFF; abundance: .; v_gene: TRBV24-1; j_gene: TRBJ1-1; d_gene: TRBD1
CDR3nt: TGTGCCAGCAGCTTGGGGACACCTGGGACTGAAGCTTTCTTT; CDR3aa: CASSLGTPGTEAFF; abundance: .; v_gene: TRBV7-9; j_gene: TRBJ1-1; d_gene: .
CDR3nt: TGTGCCAGCAGTTTGGAGGGGGCTAACTATGGCTACACCTTC; CDR3aa: CASSLEGANYGYTF; abundance: .; v_gene: TRBV28; j_gene: TRBJ1-2; d_gene: .
CDR3nt: TGTGCCAGCAGTTTAGTTTCGGAAGAGACCCAGTACTTC; CDR3aa: CASSLVSEETQYF; abundance: .; v_gene: TRBV28; j_gene: TRBJ2-5; d_gene: .
CDR3nt: TGTGCCAGCAGCGAGGGCCCGGGAGGGCCTGAGACCCAGTACTTC; CDR3aa: CASSEGPGGPETQYF; abundance: .; v_gene: TRBV5-4; j_gene: TRBJ2-5; d_gene: TRBD2
CDR3nt: TGTGCCAGCAGGGGCCCAGGGTCTGGCTACACCTTC; CDR3aa: CASRGPGSGYTF; abundance: .; v_gene: TRBV28; j_gene: TRBJ1-2; d_gene: .
CDR3nt: TGTGCCAGCAGCTTCAGCAAAAAGGATCGGGGGGGAGGGATCCAGAACACTGAAGCTTTCTTT; CDR3aa: CASSFSKKDRGGGIQNTEAFF; abundance: .; v_gene: TRBV21-1; j_gene: TRBJ1-1; d_gene: .
CDR3nt: TGCGCCAGCAGCCAAGAGAAGGGACAGGGGTCAAGGGCGCAGTACTTC; CDR3aa: CASSQEKGQGSRAQYF; abundance: .; v_gene: TRBV4-3; j_gene: TRBJ2-7; d_gene: TRBD1
CDR3nt: TGCGCCAGCAGTCATCGCCCGTACCGGGACAGGGTATTTTCCTCCTACGAGCAGTACTTC; CDR3aa: CASSHRPYRDRVFSSYEQYF; abundance: .; v_gene: TRBV23-1; j_gene: TRBJ2-7; d_gene: TRBD1
CDR3nt: TGTGCCAGTAGTCAGACAGGTTATAGCAATCAGCCCCAGCATTTT; CDR3aa: CASSQTGYSNQPQHF; abundance: .; v_gene: TRBV19; j_gene: TRBJ1-5; d_gene: .
CDR3nt: TGTGCCAGAAGTGGCGATACGCAGTATTTT; CDR3aa: CARSGDTQYF; abundance: .; v_gene: TRBV5-3; j_gene: TRBJ2-3; d_gene: .
CDR3nt: TGTGCCAGCAGGGACAGGGGCCACGAGCAGTACTTC; CDR3aa: CASRDRGHEQYF; abundance: .; v_gene: TRBV27; j_gene: TRBJ2-7; d_gene: TRBD1
CDR3nt: TGTGCCAGCAGTTACGTGGCGGCGCCACACACTGAAGCTTTCTTT; CDR3aa: CASSYVAAPHTEAFF; abundance: .; v_gene: TRBV6-7; j_gene: TRBJ1-1; d_gene: .
CDR3nt: TGTGCCAGCGGCCGGGACAAGCCCCTCTTC; CDR3aa: CASGRDKPLF; abundance: .; v_gene: TRBV2; j_gene: TRBJ2-1; d_gene: .
CDR3nt: TGTGCCAGCAGGGCCACCCAAGCGCCCCAGCATTTT; CDR3aa: CASRATQAPQHF; abundance: .; v_gene: TRBV2; j_gene: TRBJ1-5; d_gene: .
CDR3nt: TGCGCCAGCAGTCGAACACTAGCGGGGGTCCCGGATACGCAGTATTTT; CDR3aa: CASSRTLAGVPDTQYF; abundance: .; v_gene: TRBV10-2; j_gene: TRBJ2-3; d_gene: TRBD2
CDR3nt: TGTGCCAGCTCACCGGGGACAGGGGGATTCTACAATGAGCAGTTCTTC; CDR3aa: CASSPGTGGFYNEQFF; abundance: .; v_gene: TRBV18; j_gene: TRBJ2-1; d_gene: TRBD1
CDR3nt: TGTGCCAGCAGTGAAGCGCTTCGGGCAGGGACCGGCTATGGCTACACCTTC; CDR3aa: CASSEALRAGTGYGYTF; abundance: .; v_gene: TRBV6-1; j_gene: TRBJ1-2; d_gene: .
CDR3nt: TGTGCCAGCTCACGAACAAACACCGGGGAGCTGTTTTTT; CDR3aa: CASSRTNTGELFF; abundance: .; v_gene: TRBV18; j_gene: TRBJ2-2; d_gene: .
CDR3nt: TGTGCCAGCAGCCTAGGTGGACAGGGAAACTATGGCTACACCTTC; CDR3aa: CASSLGGQGNYGYTF; abundance: .; v_gene: TRBV7-2; j_gene: TRBJ1-2; d_gene: TRBD1
CDR3nt: TGTGCCAGCAGTTTACGGGCCAGGTCAGCGGCTTTCTTT; CDR3aa: CASSLRARSAAFF; abundance: .; v_gene: TRBV28; j_gene: TRBJ1-1; d_gene: .
CDR3nt: TGTGCCAGCAGCCCGGGGGGCACACGCATGGAGACCCAGTACTTC; CDR3aa: CASSPGGTRMETQYF; abundance: .; v_gene: TRBV7-2; j_gene: TRBJ2-5; d_gene: .
CDR3nt: TGTGCCAGCAGCTTAGTTCAGGGGACCTATGGCTACACCTTC; CDR3aa: CASSLVQGTYGYTF; abundance: .; v_gene: TRBV7-9; j_gene: TRBJ1-2; d_gene: .
CDR3nt: TGTGCCAGCAGCCGGACTAGCGGGGTGACCTCCGCCAGTAGCTCGCAGTATTTT; CDR3aa: CASSRTSGVTSASSSQYF; abundance: .; v_gene: TRBV3-1/TRBV3-2; j_gene: TRBJ2-3; d_gene: TRBD2
CDR3nt: TGCGCCAGCAACCGACAGATCAATCAGCCCCAGCATTTT; CDR3aa: CASNRQINQPQHF; abundance: few; v_gene: TRBV10-2; j_gene: TRBJ1-5; d_gene: .
CDR3nt: TGTGCCAGCTCACTTGGACAGAACAATGAGCAGTTCTTC; CDR3aa: CASSLGQNNEQFF; abundance: .; v_gene: TRBV18; j_gene: TRBJ2-1; d_gene: .
CDR3nt: TGTGCCAGCAGTACCCGCCCAGGCGGAAGTGAAAAACTGTTTTTT; CDR3aa: CASSTRPGGSEKLFF; abundance: .; v_gene: TRBV6-2/TRBV6-3; j_gene: TRBJ1-4; d_gene: .
CDR3nt: TGTGCCAGCAGCAAAGGGGACATTTCGGGAGAGACCCAGTACTTC; CDR3aa: CASSKGDISGETQYF; abundance: .; v_gene: TRBV21-1; j_gene: TRBJ2-5; d_gene: .
CDR3nt: TGCGCCAGCAGCCCCGGACAGGGTCCCTACAATGAGCAGTTCTTC; CDR3aa: CASSPGQGPYNEQFF; abundance: .; v_gene: TRBV5-1; j_gene: TRBJ2-1; d_gene: TRBD1
CDR3nt: TGTGCCAGCAGCTACAGGGCAACTAATGAAAAACTGTTTTTT; CDR3aa: CASSYRATNEKLFF; abundance: once; v_gene: TRBV7-2; j_gene: TRBJ1-4; d_gene: .
CDR3nt: TGTGCCAGCAGCCTTAATGAAGGGGAAGAGACCCAGTACTTC; CDR3aa: CASSLNEGEETQYF; abundance: .; v_gene: TRBV7-7; j_gene: TRBJ2-5; d_gene: .
CDR3nt: TGTGCCAGCAGCCCGTGGGAGGCTGCCGGGGAGCTGTTTTTT; CDR3aa: CASSPWEAAGELFF; abundance: few; v_gene: TRBV3-1/TRBV3-2; j_gene: TRBJ2-2; d_gene: .
CDR3nt: TGTGCCAGTACCGGGGGAACGAACACCGGGGAGCTGTTTTTT; CDR3aa: CASTGGTNTGELFF; abundance: .; v_gene: TRBV28; j_gene: TRBJ2-2; d_gene: .
CDR3nt: TGCACCAGCTCCAGGGAGAGGGCGGGGGCTTTAGATACGCAGTATTTT; CDR3aa: CTSSRERAGALDTQYF; abundance: .; v_gene: TRBV1; j_gene: TRBJ2-3; d_gene: .
CDR3nt: TGCGCCAGCAGCCGCCTGGCGGACAACTATGGCTACACCTTC; CDR3aa: CASSRLADNYGYTF; abundance: .; v_gene: TRBV5-1; j_gene: TRBJ1-2; d_gene: .
CDR3nt: TGTGCTAGTGGTTTAATAGGGAGGGAGCTGTTTTTT; CDR3aa: CASGLIGRELFF; abundance: .; v_gene: TRBV12-5; j_gene: TRBJ2-2; d_gene: .
CDR3nt: TGTGCCAGCAGCATTCAGGGCAATCAGCCCCAGCATTTT; CDR3aa: CASSIQGNQPQHF; abundance: .; v_gene: TRBV2; j_gene: TRBJ1-5; d_gene: .
CDR3nt: TGTGCCAGCAGTTCACAGCTATCTGGAAACACCATATATTTT; CDR3aa: CASSSQLSGNTIYF; abundance: .; v_gene: TRBV6-2/TRBV6-3; j_gene: TRBJ1-3; d_gene: .
CDR3nt: TGTGCCAGCAGCCAAGACGTGACAGTATATGGCTACACCTTC; CDR3aa: CASSQDVTVYGYTF; abundance: few; v_gene: TRBV4-2; j_gene: TRBJ1-2; d_gene: .
CDR3nt: TGTGCCAGCAGTCCCTCGGGGGATTACGAGCAGTACTTC; CDR3aa: CASSPSGDYEQYF; abundance: .; v_gene: TRBV6-5; j_gene: TRBJ2-7; d_gene: .